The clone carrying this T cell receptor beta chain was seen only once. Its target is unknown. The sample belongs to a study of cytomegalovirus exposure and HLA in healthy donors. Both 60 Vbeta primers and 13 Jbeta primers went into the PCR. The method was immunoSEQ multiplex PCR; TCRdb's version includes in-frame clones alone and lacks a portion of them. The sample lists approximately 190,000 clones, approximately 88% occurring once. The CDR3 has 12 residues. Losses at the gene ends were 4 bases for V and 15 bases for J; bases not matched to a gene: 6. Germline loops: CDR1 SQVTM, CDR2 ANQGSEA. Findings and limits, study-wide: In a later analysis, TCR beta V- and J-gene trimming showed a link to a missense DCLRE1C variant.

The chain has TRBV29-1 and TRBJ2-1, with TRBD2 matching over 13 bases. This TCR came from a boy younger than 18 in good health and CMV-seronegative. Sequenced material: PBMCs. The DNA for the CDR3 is TGCAGCGTTGGGGGACTAGCGGGAAGTTTGTTCTTC. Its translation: CSVGGLAGSLFF.